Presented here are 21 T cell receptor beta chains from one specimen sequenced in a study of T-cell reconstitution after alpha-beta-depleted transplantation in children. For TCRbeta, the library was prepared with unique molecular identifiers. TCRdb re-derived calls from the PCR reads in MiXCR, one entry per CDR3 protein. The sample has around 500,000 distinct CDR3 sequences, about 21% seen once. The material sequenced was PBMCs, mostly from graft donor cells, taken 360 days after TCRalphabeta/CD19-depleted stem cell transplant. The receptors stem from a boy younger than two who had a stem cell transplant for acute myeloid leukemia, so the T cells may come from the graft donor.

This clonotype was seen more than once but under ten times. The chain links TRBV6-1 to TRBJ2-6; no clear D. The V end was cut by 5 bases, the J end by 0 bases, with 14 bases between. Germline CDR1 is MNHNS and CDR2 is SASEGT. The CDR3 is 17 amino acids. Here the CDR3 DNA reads TGTGCCAGCAGTAAGGCAAGTCGGAGCTCTGGGGCCAACGTCCTGACTTTC. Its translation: CASSKASRSSGANVLTF.

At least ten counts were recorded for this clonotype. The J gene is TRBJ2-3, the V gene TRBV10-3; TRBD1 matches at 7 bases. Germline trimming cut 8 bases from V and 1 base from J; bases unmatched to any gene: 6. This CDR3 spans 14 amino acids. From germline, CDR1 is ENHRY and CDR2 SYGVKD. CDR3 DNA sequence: TGTGCCATCGCGGAAGGACAGGGCACAGATACGCAGTATTTT. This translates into CAIAEGQGTDTQYF.

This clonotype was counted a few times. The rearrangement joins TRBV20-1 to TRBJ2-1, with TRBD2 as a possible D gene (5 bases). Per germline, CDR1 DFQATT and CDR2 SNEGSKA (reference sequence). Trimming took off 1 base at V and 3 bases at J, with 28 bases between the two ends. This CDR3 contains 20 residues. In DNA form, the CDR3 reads TGCAGTGCTAGAGGGCAGAACCCTCTAGGCTTACTAGGAGTCTACAATGAGCAGTTCTTC. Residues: CSARGQNPLGLLGVYNEQFF.

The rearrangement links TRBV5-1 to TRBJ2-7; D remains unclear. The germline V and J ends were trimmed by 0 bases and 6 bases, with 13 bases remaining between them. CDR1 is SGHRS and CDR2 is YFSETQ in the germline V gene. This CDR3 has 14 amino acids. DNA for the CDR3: TGCGCCAGCAGCTTGGTCTGGGAATCAGGCGAGCAGTACGTC. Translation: CASSLVWESGEQYV.

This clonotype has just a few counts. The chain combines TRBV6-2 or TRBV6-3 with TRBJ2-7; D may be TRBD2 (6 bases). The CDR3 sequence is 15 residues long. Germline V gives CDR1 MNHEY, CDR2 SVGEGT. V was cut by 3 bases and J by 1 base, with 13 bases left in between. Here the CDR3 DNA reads TGTGCCAGCAGTTATTTTGGGACTTCATCCTACGAGCAGTACTTC. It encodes CASSYFGTSSYEQYF.

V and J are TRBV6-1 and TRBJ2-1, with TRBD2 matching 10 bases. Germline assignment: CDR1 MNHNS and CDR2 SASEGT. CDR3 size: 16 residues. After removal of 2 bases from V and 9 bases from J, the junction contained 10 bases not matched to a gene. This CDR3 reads CASSETQPAGGCEQFF. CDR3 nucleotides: TGTGCCAGCAGTGAAACACAACCAGCGGGGGGGTGTGAGCAGTTCTTC.

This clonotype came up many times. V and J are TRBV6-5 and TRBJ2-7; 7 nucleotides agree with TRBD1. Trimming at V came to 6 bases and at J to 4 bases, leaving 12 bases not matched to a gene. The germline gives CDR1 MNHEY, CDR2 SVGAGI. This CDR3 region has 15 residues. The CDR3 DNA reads TGTGCCAGCAGGGCGACAGGGAACAGGATTTACGAGCAGTACTTC. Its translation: CASRATGNRIYEQYF.

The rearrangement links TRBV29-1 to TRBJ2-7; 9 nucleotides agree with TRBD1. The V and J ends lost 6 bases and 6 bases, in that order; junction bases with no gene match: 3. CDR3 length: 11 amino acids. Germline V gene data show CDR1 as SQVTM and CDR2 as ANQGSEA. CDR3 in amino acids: CSVVTGGEQYF. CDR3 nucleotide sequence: TGCAGCGTAGTGACAGGGGGCGAGCAGTACTTC.

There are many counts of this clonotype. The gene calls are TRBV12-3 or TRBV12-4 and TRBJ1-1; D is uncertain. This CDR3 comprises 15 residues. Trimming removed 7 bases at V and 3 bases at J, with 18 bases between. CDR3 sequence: CASTPEVPSYTEAFF. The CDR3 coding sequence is TGTGCCAGCACCCCGGAGGTGCCCTCTTACACTGAAGCTTTCTTT.

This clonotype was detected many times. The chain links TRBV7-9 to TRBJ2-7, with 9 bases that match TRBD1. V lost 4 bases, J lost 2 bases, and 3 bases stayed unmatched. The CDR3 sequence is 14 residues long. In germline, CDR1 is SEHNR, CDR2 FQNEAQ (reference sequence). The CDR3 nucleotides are TGTGCCAGCAGCTCACAGGGGGCAGCCTACGAGCAGTACTTC. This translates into CASSSQGAAYEQYF.

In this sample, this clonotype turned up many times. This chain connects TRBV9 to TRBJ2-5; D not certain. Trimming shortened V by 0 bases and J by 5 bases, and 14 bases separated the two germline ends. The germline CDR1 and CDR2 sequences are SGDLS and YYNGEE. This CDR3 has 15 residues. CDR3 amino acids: CASSVDVRFGETQYF. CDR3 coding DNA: TGTGCCAGCAGCGTAGACGTCCGTTTTGGGGAGACCCAGTACTTC.

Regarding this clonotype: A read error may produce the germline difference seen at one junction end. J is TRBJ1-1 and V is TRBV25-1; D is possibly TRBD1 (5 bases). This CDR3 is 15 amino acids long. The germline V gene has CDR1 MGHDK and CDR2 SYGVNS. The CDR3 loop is CASSLIGGVNSEAFF. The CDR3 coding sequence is TGTGCCAGCAGCCTAATCGGGGGAGTGAACTCTGAAGCTTTCTTT.

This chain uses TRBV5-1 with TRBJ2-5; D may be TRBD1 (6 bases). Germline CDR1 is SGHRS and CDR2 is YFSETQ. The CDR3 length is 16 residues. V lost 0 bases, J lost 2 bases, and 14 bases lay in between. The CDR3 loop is CASSLAEARGQETQYF. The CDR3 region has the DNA TGCGCCAGCAGCTTGGCCGAGGCTAGGGGGCAAGAGACCCAGTACTTC.

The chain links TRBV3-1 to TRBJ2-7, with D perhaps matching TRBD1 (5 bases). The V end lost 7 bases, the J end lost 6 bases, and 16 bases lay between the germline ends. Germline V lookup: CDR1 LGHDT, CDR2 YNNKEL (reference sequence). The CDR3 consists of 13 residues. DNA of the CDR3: TGTGCCAGCAAGGTCCAGGGTAACGGCGAGCAGTACTTC. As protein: CASKVQGNGEQYF.

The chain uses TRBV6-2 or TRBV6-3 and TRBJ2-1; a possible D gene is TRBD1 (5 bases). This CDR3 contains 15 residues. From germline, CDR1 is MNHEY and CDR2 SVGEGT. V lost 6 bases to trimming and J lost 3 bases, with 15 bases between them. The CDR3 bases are TGTGCCAGCAGGAATGCAGGGAATGACTACAATGAGCAGTTCTTC. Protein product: CASRNAGNDYNEQFF.

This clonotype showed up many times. CDR3 DNA: TGTGCCAGCAGCGTAGCCCCCAACACAGATACGCAGTATTTT. Protein sequence: CASSVAPNTDTQYF. V is TRBV9 and J is TRBJ2-3, with unresolved D. The CDR3 is 14 residues long. Germline V gene data show CDR1 as SGDLS and CDR2 as YYNGEE. The V gene lost 0 bases and the J gene lost 2 bases, with 7 bases spanning the gap.

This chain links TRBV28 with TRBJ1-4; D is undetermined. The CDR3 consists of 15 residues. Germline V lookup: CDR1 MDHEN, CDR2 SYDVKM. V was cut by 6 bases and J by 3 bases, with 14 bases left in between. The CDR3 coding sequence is TGTGCCAGCAGCCCCCCCCAACCGTCTAATGAAAAACTGTTTTTT. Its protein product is CASSPPQPSNEKLFF.

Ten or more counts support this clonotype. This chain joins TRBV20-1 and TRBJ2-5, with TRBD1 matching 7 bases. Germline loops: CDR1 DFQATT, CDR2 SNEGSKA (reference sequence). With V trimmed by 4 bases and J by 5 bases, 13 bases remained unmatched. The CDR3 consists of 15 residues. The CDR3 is CSAKGGQPSPETQYF. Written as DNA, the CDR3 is TGCAGTGCTAAAGGGGGACAGCCTTCCCCGGAGACCCAGTACTTC.

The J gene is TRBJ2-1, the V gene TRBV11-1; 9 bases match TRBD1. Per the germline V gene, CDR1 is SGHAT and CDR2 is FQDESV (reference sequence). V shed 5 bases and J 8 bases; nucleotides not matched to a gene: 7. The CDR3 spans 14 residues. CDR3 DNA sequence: TGTGCCAGCAGCGCGGGACAGGGTTATGATGAGCAGTTCTTC. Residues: CASSAGQGYDEQFF.

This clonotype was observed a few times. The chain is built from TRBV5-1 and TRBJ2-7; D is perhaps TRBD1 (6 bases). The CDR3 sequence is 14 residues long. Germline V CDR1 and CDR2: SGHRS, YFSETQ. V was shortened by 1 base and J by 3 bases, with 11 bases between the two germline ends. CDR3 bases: TGCGCCAGCAGCTTGTCGGGCAGGGGCTACGAGCAGTACGTC. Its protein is CASSLSGRGYEQYV.

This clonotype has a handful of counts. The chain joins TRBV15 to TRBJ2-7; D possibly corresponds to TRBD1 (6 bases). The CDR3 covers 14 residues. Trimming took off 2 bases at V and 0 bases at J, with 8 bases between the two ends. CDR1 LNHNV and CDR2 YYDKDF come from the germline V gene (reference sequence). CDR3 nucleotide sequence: TGTGCCACCAGCAGACAGGGGAGCTCCTACGAGCAGTACGTC. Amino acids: CATSRQGSSYEQYV.